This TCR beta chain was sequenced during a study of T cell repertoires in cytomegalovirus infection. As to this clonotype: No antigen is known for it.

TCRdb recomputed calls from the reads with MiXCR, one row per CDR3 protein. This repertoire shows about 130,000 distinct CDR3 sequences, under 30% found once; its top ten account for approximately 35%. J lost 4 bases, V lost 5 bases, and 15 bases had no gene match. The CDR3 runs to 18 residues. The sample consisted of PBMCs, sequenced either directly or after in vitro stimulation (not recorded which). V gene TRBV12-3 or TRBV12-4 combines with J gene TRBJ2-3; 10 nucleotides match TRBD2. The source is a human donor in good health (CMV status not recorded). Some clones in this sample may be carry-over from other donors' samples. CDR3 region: CASSPRLLVAGGSDTQYF. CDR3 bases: TGTGCCAGCAGTCCCCGACTATTAGTAGCGGGAGGTTCAGATACGCAGTATTTT.